What follows describes a single T cell receptor beta chain. The template used for profiling TCR beta VDJ and CDR3 was genomic DNA. Via MiXCR, TCRdb re-called the reads, giving one row per CDR3 protein. The table includes about 240,000 distinct CDR3 sequences, approximately 50% detected once. The data were taken from a study of CD8+CD57+ T cells in acquired aplastic anemia. Germline loops: CDR1 WSHSY, CDR2 SAAADI. The CDR3 has 14 amino acids. V was pared by 3 bases and J by 4 bases, with 11 bases between. Only patients with CD8+CD57+ cell expansion on flow cytometry were chosen for sequencing. V is TRBV10-2 and J is TRBJ2-3; D is uncertain. What was sequenced was sorted CD4+, CD8+, or CD8+CD57+ T cells (not recorded which) from PBMCs. This TCR was recovered from a human donor with aplastic anemia. CDR3 amino acids: CASSEWQVSDTQYF. The CDR3 DNA sequence: TGCGCCAGCAGTGAATGGCAGGTATCAGATACGCAGTATTTT.